This T cell receptor beta chain appears in the sequencing data of a study of blood T cells in healthy people across ages. Study outcomes and limitations: Older age went with lower TCR beta diversity per million T cells, in a roughly linear way.

The second PCR ran roughly 6 to 12 cycles with a sample-barcoded 5' primer and J-beta primers. Every cDNA molecule carried a tag from a template-switch adaptor bearing 12 random nucleotides. TCRdb called the 5' RACE reads again in MiXCR, with one record for every CDR3 protein. In the table there are 700,000 to 950,000 distinct CDR3 sequences, roughly 43% of which are singletons. This clonotype showed up just a few times. What it recognizes is unknown. It was approximately 9 milliliters of peripheral blood that were drawn from each donor. The study isolated at least 6 million PBMCs from each sample. The CDR3 spans 13 residues. The ends lost 4 bases at V and 5 bases at J; junction bases unmatched: 4. Germline CDR1 SGHRS, CDR2 YFSETQ.

The TCR was taken from a woman aged 60-75 years in good health. This chain links TRBV5-1 with TRBJ2-5; 8 bases map to TRBD2. The sequencing sample was made of blood. The CDR3 is CASSPSSGETQYF. CDR3 DNA: TGCGCCAGCAGCCCTTCTAGCGGGGAGACCCAGTACTTC.